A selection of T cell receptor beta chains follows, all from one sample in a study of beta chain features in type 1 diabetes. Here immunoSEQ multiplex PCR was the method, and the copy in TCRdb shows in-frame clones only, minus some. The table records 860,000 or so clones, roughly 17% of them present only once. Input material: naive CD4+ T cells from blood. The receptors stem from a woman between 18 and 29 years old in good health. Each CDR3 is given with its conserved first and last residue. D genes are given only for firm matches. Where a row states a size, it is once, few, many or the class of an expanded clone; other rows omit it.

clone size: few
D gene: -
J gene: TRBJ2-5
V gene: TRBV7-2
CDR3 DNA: TGTGCCAGCAGCGAGCGGTACCAAGAGACCCAGTACTTC
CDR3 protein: CASSERYQETQYF

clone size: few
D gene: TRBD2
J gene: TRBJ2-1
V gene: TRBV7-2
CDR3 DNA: TGTGCCAGCAACCCCCGTCGTAGCGGGAGGGTAGAGGAGCAGTTCTTC
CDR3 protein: CASNPRRSGRVEEQFF

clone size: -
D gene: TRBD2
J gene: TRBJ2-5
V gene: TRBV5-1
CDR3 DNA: TGCGCCAGCAGCTCGGGGGGTACTCGACAAGAGACCCAGTACTTC
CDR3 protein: CASSSGGTRQETQYF

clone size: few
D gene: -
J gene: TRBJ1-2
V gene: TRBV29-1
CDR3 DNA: TGCAGCTCCTTTGGTTCCCTCGGGGGTCATCTTTATGGCTACACCTTC
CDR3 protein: CSSFGSLGGHLYGYTF

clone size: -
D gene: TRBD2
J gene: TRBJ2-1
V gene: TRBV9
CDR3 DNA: TGTGCCAGCAGCGTAGTGTCTCGCGGGAGGCCAAATGAGCAGTTCTTC
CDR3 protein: CASSVVSRGRPNEQFF

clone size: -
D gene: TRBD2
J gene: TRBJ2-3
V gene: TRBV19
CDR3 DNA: TGTGCCAGTAGTTCTAGCGGGAGGGGGGATACGCAGTATTTT
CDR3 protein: CASSSSGRGDTQYF

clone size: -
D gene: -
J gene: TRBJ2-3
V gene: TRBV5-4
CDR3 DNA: TGTGCCAGCAGCCAAGATAGGGTGACAGATACGCAGTATTTT
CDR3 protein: CASSQDRVTDTQYF

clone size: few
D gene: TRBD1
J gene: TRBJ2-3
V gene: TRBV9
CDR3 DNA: TGTGCCAGCCATCGGGGACAGGGGACAGATACGCAGTATTTT
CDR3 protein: CASHRGQGTDTQYF

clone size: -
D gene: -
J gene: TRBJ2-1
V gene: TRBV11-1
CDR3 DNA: TGTGCCAGCAGTTTACTAGCCGCCGAGCAGTTCTTC
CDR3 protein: CASSLLAAEQFF

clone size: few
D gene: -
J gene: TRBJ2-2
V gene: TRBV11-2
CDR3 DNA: TGTGCCAGCAGCTTTGGGGGGTCAAGAACCGGGGAGCTGTTTTTT
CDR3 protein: CASSFGGSRTGELFF

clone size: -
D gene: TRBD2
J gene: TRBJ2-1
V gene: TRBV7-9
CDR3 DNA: TGTGCCAGCAGCTTAGTTGCGGGAGATTACAATGAGCAGTTCTTC
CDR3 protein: CASSLVAGDYNEQFF

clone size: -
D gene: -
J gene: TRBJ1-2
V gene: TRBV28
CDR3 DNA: TGTGCCAGCAATACCCAAACGGTACTCTACACCTTC
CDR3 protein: CASNTQTVLYTF

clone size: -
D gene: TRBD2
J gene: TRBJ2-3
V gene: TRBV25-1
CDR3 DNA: TGTGCCAGCAGTGCAGCGGGAGGCACAGATACGCAGTATTTT
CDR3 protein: CASSAAGGTDTQYF

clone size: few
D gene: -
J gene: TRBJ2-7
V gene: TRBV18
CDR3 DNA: TGTGCCAGCTCACCAGACTTGACTAGCTCCTACGAGCAGTACTTC
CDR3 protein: CASSPDLTSSYEQYF

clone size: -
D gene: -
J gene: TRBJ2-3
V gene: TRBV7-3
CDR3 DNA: TGTGCCAGCAGCCAGAGGCGGGGCACAGATACGCAGTATTTT
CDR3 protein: CASSQRRGTDTQYF

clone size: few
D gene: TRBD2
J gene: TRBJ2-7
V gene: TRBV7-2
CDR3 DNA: TGTGCCAGCAGCTTCGTTACGGGAGGGGGCGAGCAGTACTTC
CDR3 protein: CASSFVTGGGEQYF

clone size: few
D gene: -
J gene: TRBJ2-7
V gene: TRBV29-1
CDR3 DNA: TGCAGCGCCTGGGACTTTCTGACCTACGAGCAGTACTTC
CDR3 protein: CSAWDFLTYEQYF

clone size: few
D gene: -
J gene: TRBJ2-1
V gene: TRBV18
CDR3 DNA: TGTGCCAGCTCACCACCTAGCGGAGAGCAGTTCTTC
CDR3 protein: CASSPPSGEQFF

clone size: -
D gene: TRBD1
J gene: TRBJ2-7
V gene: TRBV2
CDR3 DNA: TGTGCCAGCACCTCCCGACAGGGATCCTACGAGCAGTACTTC
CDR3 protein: CASTSRQGSYEQYF

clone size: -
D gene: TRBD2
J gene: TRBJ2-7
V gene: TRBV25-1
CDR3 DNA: TGTGCCAGCAGTGGTAGCGGGAGTTTCTACGAGCAGTACTTC
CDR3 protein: CASSGSGSFYEQYF

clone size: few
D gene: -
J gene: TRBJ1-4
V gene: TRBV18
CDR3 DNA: TGTGCCAGCTCACCAAATGACAGCAATGAAAAACTGTTTTTT
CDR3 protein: CASSPNDSNEKLFF

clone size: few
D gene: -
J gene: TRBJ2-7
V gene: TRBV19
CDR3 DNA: TGTGCCAGTAGTATCACTACAGGATCTTACGAGCAGTACTTC
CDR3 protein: CASSITTGSYEQYF

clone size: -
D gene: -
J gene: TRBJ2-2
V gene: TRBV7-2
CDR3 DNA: TGTGCCAGCAATGTGGTTAGGGGTTCGAACACCGGGGAGCTGTTTTTT
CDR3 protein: CASNVVRGSNTGELFF

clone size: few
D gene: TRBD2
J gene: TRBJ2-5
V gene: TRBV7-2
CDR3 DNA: TGTGCCAGCAGCTTATATCGGCGGGAGCCTCGGGAGACCCAGTACTTC
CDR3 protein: CASSLYRREPRETQYF

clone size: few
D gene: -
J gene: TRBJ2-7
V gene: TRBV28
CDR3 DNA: TGTGCCAGCAGCCCGGGGGCCCAGGGGACCCACGAGCAGTACTTC
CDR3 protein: CASSPGAQGTHEQYF

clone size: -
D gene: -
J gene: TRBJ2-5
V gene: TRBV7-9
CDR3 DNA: TGTGCCAGCAGCTACCGACAGCGTCAAGAGACCCAGTACTTC
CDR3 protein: CASSYRQRQETQYF

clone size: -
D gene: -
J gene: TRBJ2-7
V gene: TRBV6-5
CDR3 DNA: TGTGCCATCAGCCTCACCGGGGGCTACGAGCAGTACTTC
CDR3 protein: CAISLTGGYEQYF

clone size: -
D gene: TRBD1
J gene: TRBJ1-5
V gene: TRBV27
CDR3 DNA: TGTGCCAGCAGTTTATCGACAGGGTTGGGGTCCCAGCATTTT
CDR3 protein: CASSLSTGLGSQHF

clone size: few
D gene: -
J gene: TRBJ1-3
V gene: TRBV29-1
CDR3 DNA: TGCAGCGCCGGTGGGGGGATCTCTGGAAACACCATATATTTT
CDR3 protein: CSAGGGISGNTIYF

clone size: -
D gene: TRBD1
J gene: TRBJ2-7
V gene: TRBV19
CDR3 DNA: TGTGCCAGTACTACGAAGGGGGCGGACGAGCAGTACTTC
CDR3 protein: CASTTKGADEQYF

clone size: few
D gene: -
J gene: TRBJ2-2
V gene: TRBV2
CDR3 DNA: TGTGCCAGCAGTGAAACCCAGGGAAACACCGGGGAGCTGTTTTTT
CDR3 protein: CASSETQGNTGELFF

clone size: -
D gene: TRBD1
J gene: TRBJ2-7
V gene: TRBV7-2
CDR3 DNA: TGTGCCAGCAGCTCAGGACAGGCGGCAAGCTACGAGCAGTACTTC
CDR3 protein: CASSSGQAASYEQYF

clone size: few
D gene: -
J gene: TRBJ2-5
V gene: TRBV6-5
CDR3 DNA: TGTGCCAGCAGCCGCTCGGGCCCTTGGGAGACCCAGTACTTC
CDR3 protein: CASSRSGPWETQYF

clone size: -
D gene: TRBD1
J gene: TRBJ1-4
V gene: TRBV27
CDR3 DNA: TGTGCCAGCAGTGTGCAACAGGGGAGTTGGGAAAAACTGTTTTTT
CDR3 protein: CASSVQQGSWEKLFF

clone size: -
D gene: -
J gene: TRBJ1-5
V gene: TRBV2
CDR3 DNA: TGTGCCAGCAGGTTACAGGGTGTTTTTTATCAGCCCCAGCATTTT
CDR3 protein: CASRLQGVFYQPQHF

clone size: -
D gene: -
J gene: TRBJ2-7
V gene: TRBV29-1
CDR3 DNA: TGCAGCGCTGGGACCGGCAGGGAGCAGTACTTC
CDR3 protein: CSAGTGREQYF

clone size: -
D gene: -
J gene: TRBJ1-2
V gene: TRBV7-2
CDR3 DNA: TGTGCCAGCAGCTTAGCCCTTTATGGCTACACCTTC
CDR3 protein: CASSLALYGYTF

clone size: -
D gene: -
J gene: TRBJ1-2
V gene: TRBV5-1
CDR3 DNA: TGCGCCAGCAGCGTTTGGACGGCCACAAACTATGGCTACACCTTC
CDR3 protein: CASSVWTATNYGYTF

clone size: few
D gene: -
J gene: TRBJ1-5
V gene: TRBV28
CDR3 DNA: TGTGCCAGCAGTCTCCTGACAGGCGACCTTGGGCCCCAGCATTTT
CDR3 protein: CASSLLTGDLGPQHF